This is a list of T cell receptor beta chains from one sample in a study of shared clonotypes between healthy human individuals. Method: immunoSEQ multiplex PCR; TCRdb's copy keeps in-frame clones and lacks some. In the table there are more than 850,000 clones, around 78% of which are singletons. Material: memory CD4+ T cells from PBMCs. These TCRs come from a man between 18 and 35 years old in good health. Some clones in this sample may be carry-over from other donors' samples. CDR3s include the opening cysteine and the closing phenylalanine or tryptophan. A D gene is named only where the DNA matches it firmly. The listing skips clone size in some rows; elsewhere it reads once, few, many or a size class.

cdr3_length,clone_size,j_call,v_call,d_call,cdr3_aa,cdr3_nt
16,.,TRBJ2-3,TRBV7-9,.,CASSQPTSSSTDTQYF,TGTGCCAGCAGCCAGCCTACTAGTTCTAGCACAGATACGCAGTATTTT
13,few,TRBJ2-1,TRBV7-3,.,CASSLIGYNEQFF,TGTGCCAGCAGCTTAATAGGTTACAATGAGCAGTTCTTC
13,.,TRBJ2-3,TRBV7-2,.,CASSSSDYYTQYF,TGTGCCAGCAGCTCTTCGGACTATTATACGCAGTATTTT
13,.,TRBJ1-2,TRBV2,.,CASSRENNYGYTF,TGTGCCAGCAGTCGGGAGAATAACTATGGCTACACCTTC
13,.,TRBJ1-1,TRBV29-1,.,CSYRAPMNTEAFF,TGCAGCTACCGGGCTCCCATGAACACTGAAGCTTTCTTT
22,once,TRBJ2-6,TRBV28,TRBD2,CASSPRWGASGAGTFGANVLTF,TGTGCCAGCAGCCCCAGGTGGGGGGCTAGCGGGGCGGGAACCTTTGGGGCCAACGTCCTGACTTTC
14,.,TRBJ2-1,TRBV6-1,.,CASNTVFSYNEQFF,TGTGCCAGCAATACAGTATTCTCCTACAATGAGCAGTTCTTC
16,.,TRBJ2-2,TRBV7-3,TRBD2,CASSETSGGYTGELFF,TGTGCCAGCAGCGAAACTAGCGGGGGCTACACCGGGGAGCTGTTTTTT
16,.,TRBJ2-7,TRBV7-9,.,CASSFQTGSGSYEQYF,TGTGCCAGCAGCTTTCAAACAGGGAGTGGTTCTTACGAGCAGTACTTC
15,.,TRBJ2-1,TRBV4-2,.,CASSQEASSYNEQFF,TGTGCCAGCAGCCAAGAAGCGAGCTCCTACAATGAGCAGTTCTTC
14,few,TRBJ1-5,TRBV25-1,TRBD1,CASSVGQGASPQHF,TGTGCCAGCAGTGTCGGACAGGGGGCATCTCCCCAGCATTTT
13,.,TRBJ1-1,TRBV9,.,CASSIIMNTEAFF,TGTGCCAGCAGCATTATAATGAACACTGAAGCTTTCTTT
20,.,TRBJ2-7,TRBV28,TRBD1,CASSLLSGTGGLLSSYEQYF,TGTGCCAGCAGTCTCCTATCCGGGACAGGGGGTCTCTTAAGCTCCTACGAGCAGTACTTC
14,few,TRBJ1-5,TRBV5-4,.,CASSLAGVGQPQHF,TGTGCCAGCAGCTTGGCCGGGGTGGGTCAGCCCCAGCATTTT
15,.,TRBJ2-7,TRBV28,.,CASSTYRGLSYEQYF,TGTGCCAGCAGTACCTATCGGGGGTTGAGTTACGAGCAGTACTTC
15,.,TRBJ2-6,TRBV7-6,.,CASSHVLESHKVGPF,TGTGCCAGCAGCCACGTGCTTGAATCTCACAAAGTCGGGCCATTC
15,.,TRBJ2-1,TRBV7-9,.,CASRQTGSSYNEQFF,TGTGCCAGCAGACAGACTGGGAGCTCCTACAATGAGCAGTTCTTC
14,.,TRBJ1-2,TRBV5-5,TRBD1,CASSLATGKEGYTF,TGTGCCAGCAGCTTGGCGACAGGGAAGGAAGGCTACACCTTC
16,.,TRBJ2-1,TRBV5-8,.,CASSLVDNSGYNEQFF,TGTGCCAGCAGCTTGGTCGACAACTCTGGGTACAATGAGCAGTTCTTC
14,.,TRBJ2-7,TRBV27,TRBD1,CASSFRTGAIEQYF,TGTGCCAGCAGTTTCCGGACAGGGGCGATCGAGCAGTACTTC
15,.,TRBJ2-2,TRBV2,TRBD2,CASSELAGYTGELFF,TGTGCCAGCAGTGAACTAGCGGGATACACTGGGGAGCTGTTTTTT
16,few,TRBJ2-2,TRBV28,TRBD1,CASSLGDRVTTGELFF,TGTGCCAGCAGTTTGGGGGACAGGGTCACCACCGGGGAGCTGTTTTTT
14,once,TRBJ2-5,TRBV28,.,CASSLSRGSETQYF,TGTGCCAGCAGTTTATCCAGGGGTTCAGAGACCCAGTACTTC
14,.,TRBJ1-5,TRBV6-5,.,CASSYSRGNQPQHF,TGTGCCAGCAGTTACTCAAGGGGTAACCAGCCCCAGCATTTT
15,.,TRBJ1-5,TRBV4-1,.,CASSQGDLSNQPQHF,TGCGCCAGCAGCCAAGGGGACCTAAGCAATCAGCCCCAGCATTTT
13,few,TRBJ1-1,TRBV28,TRBD1,CASSFGQGPEAFF,TGTGCCAGCAGTTTCGGACAGGGGCCTGAAGCTTTCTTT
14,once,TRBJ1-5,TRBV9,TRBD1,CASRPHRGLEPQHF,TGTGCCAGCAGACCACACAGGGGCCTCGAGCCCCAGCATTTT
14,.,TRBJ2-7,TRBV7-2,.,CASSWDQGAYEQYF,TGTGCCAGCAGTTGGGACCAGGGCGCCTACGAGCAGTACTTC
14,.,TRBJ2-3,TRBV7-2,TRBD2,CASSLGLATDTQYF,TGTGCCAGCAGCTTAGGACTAGCGACAGATACGCAGTATTTT
15,.,TRBJ2-5,TRBV6-5,.,CASSYSGRGQETQYF,TGTGCCAGCAGTTACTCGGGAAGGGGCCAAGAGACCCAGTACTTC
12,many,TRBJ1-2,TRBV6-1,.,CATTLANYGYTF,TGTGCCACGACACTAGCCAACTATGGCTACACCTTC
14,.,TRBJ2-2,TRBV5-4,.,CASSTYKNTGELFF,TGTGCCAGCAGCACGTACAAGAACACCGGGGAGCTGTTTTTT
16,.,TRBJ2-6,TRBV4-2,.,CASSQKASTGANVLTF,TGTGCCAGCAGCCAGAAAGCTAGTACTGGGGCCAACGTCCTGACTTTC
16,.,TRBJ1-3,TRBV15,TRBD1,CATSRDITGGEDTIYF,TGTGCCACCAGCAGAGATATTACAGGGGGCGAGGACACCATATATTTT
17,.,TRBJ2-3,TRBV7-6,TRBD2,CASSLASGTSVGDTQYF,TGTGCCAGCAGCTTAGCCTCAGGGACTAGTGTGGGGGATACGCAGTATTTT
18,.,TRBJ2-3,TRBV5-6,TRBD2,CASSSRGGTSGRIDTQYF,TGTGCCAGCAGCTCGCGCGGGGGGACTAGCGGGAGGATTGATACGCAGTATTTT
12,.,TRBJ2-7,TRBV7-6,.,CASSLARNEQYF,TGTGCCAGCAGCTTAGCCAGAAACGAGCAGTACTTC
14,.,TRBJ2-3,TRBV7-6,.,CASSSYGPTDTQYF,TGTGCCAGCAGCTCCTATGGGCCCACAGATACGCAGTATTTT
17,.,TRBJ2-7,TRBV12-5,TRBD2,CASGPPCGGRASCEQYF,TGTGCTAGTGGACCTCCATGTGGCGGGAGGGCCTCTTGTGAGCAGTACTTC
17,.,TRBJ2-5,TRBV7-9,.,CASSLATGLGNRETQYF,TGTGCCAGCAGCTTGGCAACAGGTTTGGGGAATAGAGAGACCCAGTACTTC
13,.,TRBJ2-7,TRBV7-2,.,CASSLDTVYEQYF,TGTGCCAGCAGCTTAGACACTGTCTACGAGCAGTACTTC
15,once,TRBJ2-1,TRBV5-1,.,CASRSRTAPYNEQFF,TGCGCCAGCAGAAGTAGGACTGCCCCATACAATGAGCAGTTCTTC
14,few,TRBJ1-2,TRBV7-9,.,CASSLYSPLNGYTF,TGTGCCAGCAGCTTATATAGCCCTTTAAATGGCTACACCTTC